What follows describes a single T cell receptor beta chain. The data belong to a study of blood T cells in healthy people across ages. Study at large: In model experiments, template switching was able to capture about one barcoded beta molecule for every two T cells that were present.

Each sample gave at least 7 million isolated PBMCs. Per germline, CDR1 LGHNA and CDR2 YNFKEQ. V lost 0 bases and J 2 bases, leaving 11 bases between the germline ends. The CDR3 contains 16 residues. A second PCR of about 6 to 12 cycles used a sample-barcoded 5' primer and a J-beta primer mix. From the 5' RACE reads, TCRdb called clonotypes with MiXCR, one entry per CDR3 protein. The data show 700,000 to 1,000,000 distinct CDR3 sequences, roughly 44% seen once. This sequence was found in a man in his 60s in good health. The sample consisted of blood. The chain uses TRBV4-2 and TRBJ2-1; D is perhaps TRBD1 or TRBD2 (5 bases each). The CDR3 DNA is TGTGCCAGCAGCCAAGAGGGGGACCCCGCCTACAATGAGCAGTTCTTC. Translated: CASSQEGDPAYNEQFF.